This T cell receptor beta chain was retrieved from a study of beta chain features in type 1 diabetes. Germline CDR1 is SGHTA and CDR2 is FQGNSA. The germline V and J ends were trimmed by 3 bases and 8 bases, with 10 bases remaining between them. This CDR3 region has 12 residues. Investigators reverse transcribed all isolated RNA, so they sequenced expressed TCRB transcripts. The method was immunoSEQ multiplex PCR; TCRdb's version includes in-frame clones alone and lacks a portion of them. The top ten hold around 0.97% of the sample, which has fewer than 15,000 clones, 35% to 55% seen once. V is TRBV7-2 and J is TRBJ1-2; D gene ambiguous. Sequencing was carried out using stem cell memory CD4+ T cells from blood. The receptor was isolated from a man between 18 and 35 years old in good health. The CDR3 DNA follows: TGTGCCAGCAGCTTGGACGAGGGCGGCTACACCTTC. Its translation is CASSLDEGGYTF. The whole variable domain, remainder taken from reference TRBV7-2 and TRBJ1-2, is GAGVSQSPSNKVTEKGKDVELRCDPISGHTALYWYRQSLGQGLEFLIYFQGNSAPDKSGLPSDRFSAERTGGSVSTLTIQRTQQEDSAVYLCASSLDEGGYTFGSGTRLTVV.